The table lists the clone carrying this TCR beta chain with a count of one. Antigen: not known. This specimen belongs to a study of OX40 agonist ivuxolimab in advanced cancers. Across the whole study: Recorded diagnoses for dose-escalation patients were hepatocellular carcinoma, melanoma, renal cell or head and neck cancer. The mean age was roughly 60 years, ranging from about 23 to 79, with around four fifths of participants male.

Study outcomes and limitations: CD8+ T cells averaged more expanded clones than CD4+. Blood T cells, both CD4+ and CD8+, expanded clonally by week 6 at 0.1 to 3.0 mg/kg.

Clones were read by immunoSEQ multiplex PCR, and TCRdb kept only the in-frame ones, dropping some. The sample lists about 32,000 clones, about four fifths seen once, with approximately 21% in the top ten. Here the sequenced sample was CD4+ or CD8+ T cells sorted from blood, taken in a trial of the OX40 agonist ivuxolimab. This TCR was sampled from an adult with an advanced solid tumor such as melanoma, head and neck, liver or kidney cancer.

CDR3 loop: CADERGGSYNEQFF. The CDR3 DNA is TGCGCCGACGAGCGGGGGGGCTCCTACAATGAGCAGTTCTTC. The chain carries TRBV23-1 and TRBJ2-1, with 10 positions matching TRBD2. TRBV23-1 is an open reading frame, and its role is uncertain. The CDR3 has 14 residues. V shed 11 bases, J shed 0 bases, and the junction held 4 bases outside the gene matches.